This T cell receptor beta chain was profiled in a study of molecular identifiers for immune sequencing clone quantification. The CDR3 runs 19 residues. Trimming took 8 bases from V and 1 from J; bases not matched to a gene: 18. A single record per CDR3 protein comes from TCRdb applying MiXCR to the PCR reads. The profile shows approximately 500,000 distinct CDR3 sequences, 20% to 25% of them singletons. This clonotype was observed at least ten times. This TCR was recovered from a human donor in good health. Some libraries in this study had Jurkat cell RNA spiked in. The gene calls are TRBV23-1 and TRBJ2-3, with TRBD2 matching 10 bases. TRBV23-1 qualifies as an ORF whose function is uncertain. Sequenced material: naive CD8+ T cells from blood, with Jurkat cell RNA spiked in. Regarding subset: FACS-sorted CD8+CD4-CCR7+CD45RA+ naive T cells. Here the CDR3 DNA reads TGCGCCAGCGGAGAACCGGGACTAGCGTCCCAGCAGGGCACAGATACGCAGTATTTT. This sequence encodes CASGEPGLASQQGTDTQYF.